The TCR beta chain under discussion was sequenced for a study of shared clonotypes between healthy human individuals (dated by TCRdb to the early 2020s). About the study as a whole: Three men and a couple of women, aged 18 to 49 years, made up the cohort. For each donor, CD4 naive and CD4 memory were each run on three plates, CD8 naive on two plates, and CD8 memory on one plate. The study deeply sequenced blood TCR repertoires of 5 or 6 healthy adults to estimate repertoire size and the extent of clonotype sharing between individuals. To increase sequencing depth and limit assay-specific biases, TCR repertoire library preparation and sequencing were carried out by different laboratories using diverse techniques. Each donor's leukapheresis produced roughly between roughly 0.94 and 9.5 billion PBMCs. Study-wide conclusions, independent of this receptor: Pairwise subsampling led to the expectation that sequencing depth would affect the degree of clonotype sharing among donors. Naive subsets generally had larger estimated clonotype richness than memory subsets. Sampling was restricted to blood, and TCR repertoires in tissues likely differ from the TCR repertoires found in blood. Clonotypes shared by all four sorted-subset donors showed higher generation probabilities than non-shared clonotypes. Because the study included a small number of donors, the genetic and exposure-history diversity represented was limited. Rarefaction of sorted-subset datasets indicated incomplete sequencing despite the large sequencing depth. Across four donors, approximately 5% of naive CD4, approximately 3.6% of naive CD8, roughly 2.3% of memory CD4, and about 0.4% of memory CD8 clonotypes were shared.

Using the deep immunoSEQ assay, multiplex PCR amplified TCR CDR3 regions from genomic DNA. Genomic DNA extracted from each cell subset was distributed evenly over all wells of several immunoSEQ 96-well plates, and each plate served as one replicate. For sorted subsets, each replicate PCR was loaded with roughly 0.2 ug genomic DNA, equivalent to some 27,000 T cell genomes. Purified libraries were quantified with a Qubit 3.0 fluorometer, sized on a Bioanalyzer 2100, and re-quantified with the KAPA Library Quantification kit. Every immunoSEQ 96-well plate was sequenced on a separate single-read 150-cycle Illumina NextSeq 550 flow cell. The original methods were these. The immunoSEQ output contained only junctional sequences without quality scores, so filtering could not match that applied to full-length reads. To assign V/J genes and CDR3, sequences were annotated using PyIR, a Python wrapper for IgBLAST v1.9, with IMGT germline references. Reads were filtered out if the reads had weak V/J assignments (E-value above 1e-6), no CDR3, stop codons, out-of-frame junctions, or ambiguous translated residues. V3J clonotypes were defined by identical inferred V gene, J gene, and CDR3 amino acid sequence. To compute the percentage overlap between repertoires, the number of shared unique clonotypes was divided by the size of the smaller repertoire. Repertoire richness was assessed with RTK rarefaction, the Chao1 estimator, and Recon v2.1 estimates of unobserved clonotypes. Generation probabilities were computed with OLGA for all TCRbeta clonotypes obtained by the gDNA method from several donors. Imported from immuneACCESS, the table was reduced by TCRdb to in-frame sequences with V and J called. These copies leave out some clones; in studies compared against another copy, an unresolved V gene accounts for under half, and the cause of the remainder is not known. From that table come the V and J calls and clone size; the DNA was used to work out D and trimming. In this sample the table shows 2,100,000 or so clones, under 97% of which occur a single time. The ten largest make up about 0.13% of the sample.

CDR1 and CDR2, per the germline V gene, are MGHDK and SYGVNS. V is pared back by 8 bases and J by 0 bases, with 10 bases lying between the germline termini. Spanning cysteine to phenylalanine, the CDR3 consists of 14 amino acids. Only the CDR3 DNA is retained, 42 bases long and in frame from the first base. As for this clone: No antigen is known for it. No much larger clonotype is one base removed from it; base qualities were not supplied.

Donors were healthy HIV-negative adults with no recently reported acute infections or vaccinations. Every donor was a Caucasian adult living in Nashville, Tennessee, USA. CD4+ T cells were enriched by magnetic negative selection; naive cells were then positively selected on CD45RA, and the negative fraction formed the memory subset. Blood was collected by leukapheresis, and PBMCs were isolated by Ficoll-Histopaque density gradient centrifugation and then cryopreserved in liquid nitrogen vapor phase. Analytical flow cytometry was used to check the purity and quantity of each magnetically sorted T cell population. Each sorted fraction had its genomic DNA isolated and then quantified by UV absorbance on a Nanodrop 2000c.

This TCR came from a man aged 18 to 30 in good health. The chain is encoded by TRBV25-1 joined to TRBJ2-2; the D gene is perhaps TRBD1, from 6 matching bases. What was sequenced was naive CD4+ T cells sorted from blood. Reading the label with the study, this specimen's cell subset or site is: CD45RA+ positively selected. The nucleotide sequence reads TGTGCCAGCTCAGGGGACACGAACACCGGGGAGCTGTTTTTT. Its coded protein is CASSGDTNTGELFF. Reference TRBV25-1 and TRBJ2-2 proteins supply the regions before and after the CDR3; the full variable domain is: EADIYQTPRYLVIGTGKKITLECSQTMGHDKMYWYQQDPGMELHLIHYSYGVNSTEKGDLSSESTVSRIRTEHFPLTLESARPSHTSQYLCASSGDTNTGELFFGEGSRLTVL.